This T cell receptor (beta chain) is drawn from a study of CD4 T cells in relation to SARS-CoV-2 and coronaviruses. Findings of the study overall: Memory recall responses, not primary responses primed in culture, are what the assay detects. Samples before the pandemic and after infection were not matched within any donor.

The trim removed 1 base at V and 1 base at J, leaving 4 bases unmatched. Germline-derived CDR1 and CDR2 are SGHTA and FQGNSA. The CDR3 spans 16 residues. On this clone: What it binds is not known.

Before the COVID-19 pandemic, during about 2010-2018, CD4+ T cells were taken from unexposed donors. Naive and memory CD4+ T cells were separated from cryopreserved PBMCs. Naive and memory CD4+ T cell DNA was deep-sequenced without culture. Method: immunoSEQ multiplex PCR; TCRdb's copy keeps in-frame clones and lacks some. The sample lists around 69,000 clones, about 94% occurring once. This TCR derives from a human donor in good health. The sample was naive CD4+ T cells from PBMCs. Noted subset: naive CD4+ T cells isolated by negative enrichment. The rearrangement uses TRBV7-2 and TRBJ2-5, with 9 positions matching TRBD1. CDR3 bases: TGTGCCAGCAGCTTAGTGGGGACAGGGATCCAAGAGACCCAGTACTTC. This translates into CASSLVGTGIQETQYF.